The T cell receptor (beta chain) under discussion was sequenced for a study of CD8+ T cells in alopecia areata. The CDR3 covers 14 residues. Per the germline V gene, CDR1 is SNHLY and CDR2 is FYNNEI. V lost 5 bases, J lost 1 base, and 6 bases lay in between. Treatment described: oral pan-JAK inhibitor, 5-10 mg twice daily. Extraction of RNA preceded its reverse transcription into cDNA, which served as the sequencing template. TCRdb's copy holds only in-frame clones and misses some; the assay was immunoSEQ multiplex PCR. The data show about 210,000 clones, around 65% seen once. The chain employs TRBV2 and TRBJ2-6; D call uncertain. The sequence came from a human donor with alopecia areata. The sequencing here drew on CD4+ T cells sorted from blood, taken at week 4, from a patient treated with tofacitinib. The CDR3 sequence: CASSTRSGANVLTF. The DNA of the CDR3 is TGTGCCAGCAGTACGCGATCTGGGGCCAACGTCCTGACTTTC.